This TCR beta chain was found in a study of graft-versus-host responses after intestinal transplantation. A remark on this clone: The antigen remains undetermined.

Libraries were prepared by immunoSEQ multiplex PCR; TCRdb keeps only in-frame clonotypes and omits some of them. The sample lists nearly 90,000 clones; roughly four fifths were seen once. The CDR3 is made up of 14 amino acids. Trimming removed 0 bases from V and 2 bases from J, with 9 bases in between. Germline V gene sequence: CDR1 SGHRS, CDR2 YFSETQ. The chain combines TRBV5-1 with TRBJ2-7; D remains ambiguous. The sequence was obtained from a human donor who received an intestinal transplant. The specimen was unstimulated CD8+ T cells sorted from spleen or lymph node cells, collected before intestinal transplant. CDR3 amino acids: CASSLGQATYEQYF. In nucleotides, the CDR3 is TGCGCCAGCAGCTTGGGGCAGGCAACCTACGAGCAGTACTTC.